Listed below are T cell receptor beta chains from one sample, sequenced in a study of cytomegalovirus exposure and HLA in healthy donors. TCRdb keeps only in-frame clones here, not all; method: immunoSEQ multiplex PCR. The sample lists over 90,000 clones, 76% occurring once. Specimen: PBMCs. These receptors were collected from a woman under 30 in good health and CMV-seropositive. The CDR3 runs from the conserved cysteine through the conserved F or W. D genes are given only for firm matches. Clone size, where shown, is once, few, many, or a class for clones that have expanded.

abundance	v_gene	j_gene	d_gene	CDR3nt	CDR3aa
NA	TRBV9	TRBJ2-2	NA	TGTGCCAGCAGCCCGAGGACACGTACCATGAACACCGGGGAGCTGTTTTTT	CASSPRTRTMNTGELFF
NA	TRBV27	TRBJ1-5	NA	TGTGCCAGCAGTTACGGGACAAATCAGCCCCAGCATTTT	CASSYGTNQPQHF
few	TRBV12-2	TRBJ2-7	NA	TGTGCAAGTCGCTCCCGGACTAGCGGGTACGAGCAGTACTTC	CASRSRTSGYEQYF
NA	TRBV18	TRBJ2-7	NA	TGTGCCAGCTCACCACCCCCAGGAAAAGCAGGGGCTATGAAGCAGTACTTC	CASSPPPGKAGAMKQYF
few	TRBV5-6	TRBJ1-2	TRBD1	TGTGCCAGCAGCCCGGGACAGGGCTATGGCTACACCTTC	CASSPGQGYGYTF
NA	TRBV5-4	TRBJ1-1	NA	TGTGCCAGGGGGCTAAAACACGAGACAGAGAACACTGAAGCTTTCTTT	CARGLKHETENTEAFF
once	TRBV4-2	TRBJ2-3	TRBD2	TGTGCCAGCAGCCCCTCCCCGGGCCAGCGGGGGGGAGATACGCAGTATTTT	CASSPSPGQRGGDTQYF
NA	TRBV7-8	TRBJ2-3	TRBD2	TGTGCCAGCAGCCAAACTAGCGGGAGCCGACCCGTGGGTACGCAGTATTTT	CASSQTSGSRPVGTQYF
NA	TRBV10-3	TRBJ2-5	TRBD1	TGTGCCATCAAAGACAGGGAAGAGACCCAGTACTTC	CAIKDREETQYF
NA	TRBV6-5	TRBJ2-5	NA	TGTGCCAGCAGTACGTCCCCGGGGACCCAGTACTTC	CASSTSPGTQYF
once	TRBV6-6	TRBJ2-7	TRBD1	TGTGCCAGCAGGGCCGGGACAGCATCCTACGAGCAGTACTTC	CASRAGTASYEQYF
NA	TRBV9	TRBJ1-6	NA	TGTGCCAGCAGCGCCCGGGACAACGAACCATGGAATTCACCCCTCCACTTT	CASSARDNEPWNSPLHF
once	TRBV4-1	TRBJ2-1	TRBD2	TGCGCCAGCAGCCATCGAGGACTAGCAGGAATCCGGGATGAGCAGTTCTTC	CASSHRGLAGIRDEQFF
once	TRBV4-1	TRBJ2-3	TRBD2	TGCGCCAGCAGCCAAGAACTAGCGGGGAGGGATGGGGCAGATACGCAGTATTTT	CASSQELAGRDGADTQYF
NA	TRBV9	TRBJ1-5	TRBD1	TGTGCCAGCAGCCCGGGACAGGGGCGAAATAGCAATCAGCCCCAGCATTTT	CASSPGQGRNSNQPQHF
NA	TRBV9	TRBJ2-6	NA	TGTGCCAGCACCGAAAGCTGGGGGGTAGTATTTTCTGGGGCCAACGTCCTGACTTTC	CASTESWGVVFSGANVLTF
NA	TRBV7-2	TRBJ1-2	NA	TGTGCCAGCAGCTTAGTGACTTATGGCTACACCTTC	CASSLVTYGYTF
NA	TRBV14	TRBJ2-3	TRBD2	TGTGCCAGCAGCCACCTACGGGGGGGAGTAGATACGCAGTATTTT	CASSHLRGGVDTQYF
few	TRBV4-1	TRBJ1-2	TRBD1	TGCGCCAGCAGCCAACCGACAGGGTATGGCTACACCTTC	CASSQPTGYGYTF
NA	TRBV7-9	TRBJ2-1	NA	TGTGCCAGCAGCTTCCTGTATGAGCAGTTCTTC	CASSFLYEQFF
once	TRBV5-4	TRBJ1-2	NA	TGTGCCAGCAGCGCCCCCGCCCAGGTTTATGGCTACACCTTC	CASSAPAQVYGYTF
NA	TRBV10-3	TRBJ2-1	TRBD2	TGTGCCATCAACTACGATGAGACTAGCGGGAGTGGTAATGAGCAGTTCTTC	CAINYDETSGSGNEQFF
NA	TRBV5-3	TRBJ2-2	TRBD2	TGTGCCAGAAGCTCCTATCGGGGGGGCTCGAACACCGGGGAGCTGTTTTTT	CARSSYRGGSNTGELFF
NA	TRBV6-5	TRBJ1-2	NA	TGTGCCAGCAGTTACTTCCAGGGTGATGGCTACACCTTC	CASSYFQGDGYTF
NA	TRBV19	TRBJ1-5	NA	TGTGCCACTAAACTCAGGGAAATGAATCAGCCCCAGCATTTT	CATKLREMNQPQHF
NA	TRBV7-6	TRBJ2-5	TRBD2	TGTGCCAGCAGCCTGGGACTAGCGGGAGTAGAGACCCAGTACTTC	CASSLGLAGVETQYF
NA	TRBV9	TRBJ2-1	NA	TGTGCCAGCAGCGTAGACGGGACACTGAACTACAATGAGCAGTTCTTC	CASSVDGTLNYNEQFF
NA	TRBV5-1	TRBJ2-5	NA	TGCGCCAGCAGCTTGAAAGGGAAAGGAGGAGAGACCCAGTACTTC	CASSLKGKGGETQYF
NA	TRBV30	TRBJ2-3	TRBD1	TGTGCCTGGGACAGGGGGCAGGCAGATACGCAGTATTTT	CAWDRGQADTQYF
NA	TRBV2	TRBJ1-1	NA	TGTGCCAGAGACAGACAGACAATGAACACTGAAGCTTTCTTT	CARDRQTMNTEAFF
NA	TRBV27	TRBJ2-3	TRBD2	TGTGCCAACCCTCGGAGCGGGGGTTTTCCAGATACGCAGTATTTT	CANPRSGGFPDTQYF
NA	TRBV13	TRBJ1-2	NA	TGTGCCAGCAGCTTAGAGGCAGCCCGGGGGTATGGCTACACCTTC	CASSLEAARGYGYTF
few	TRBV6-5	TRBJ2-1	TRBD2	TGTGCCAGCAGTTACTCGGGACTAGCGTCCGATGAGCAGTTCTTC	CASSYSGLASDEQFF
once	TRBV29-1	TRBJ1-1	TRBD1	TGCAGCGTTGAAGACCACCTTGGGACAGGTGGATTCTTT	CSVEDHLGTGGFF
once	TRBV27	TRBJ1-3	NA	TGTGCCAGCACCAACAGGAGCTCTGGAAACACCATATATTTT	CASTNRSSGNTIYF
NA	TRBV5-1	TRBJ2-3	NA	TGCGCCAGTACCCGGGACAAGAGCACAGATACGCAGTATTTT	CASTRDKSTDTQYF
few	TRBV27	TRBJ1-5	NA	TGTGCCAGCAGTATAGGAGTAGGCAATCAGCCCCAGCATTTT	CASSIGVGNQPQHF
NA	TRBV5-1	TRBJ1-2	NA	TGCGCCAGCAGGGGACTTAAGGACGGCTACACCTTC	CASRGLKDGYTF
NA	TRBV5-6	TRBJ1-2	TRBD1	TGTGCCAGCAGCTTGGTGGGACAGGGGTCTAACTATGGCTACACCTTC	CASSLVGQGSNYGYTF
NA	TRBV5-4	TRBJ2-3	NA	TGTGCCAGCAGCCGGGGACTTTCACTTCTTGATACGCAGTATTTT	CASSRGLSLLDTQYF
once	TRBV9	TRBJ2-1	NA	TGTGCCAGCTGTAGCCAATGCTACAATGAGCAGTTCTTC	CASCSQCYNEQFF
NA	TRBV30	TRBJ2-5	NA	TGTGCCTGGAGTGTGCAAGCGGGCTTACAGGAGACCCAGTACTTC	CAWSVQAGLQETQYF
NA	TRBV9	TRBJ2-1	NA	TGTGCCAGCAGCGTAGCGGGGGGCCGAGATGAGCAGTTCTTC	CASSVAGGRDEQFF
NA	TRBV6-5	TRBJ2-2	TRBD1	TGTGCCAGCAGTTTGGGGACAGGGTGGACCGGGGAGCTGTTTTTT	CASSLGTGWTGELFF
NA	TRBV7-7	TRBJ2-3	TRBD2	TGTGCTAGCAGCAAAACGGGACTAGCGGGAGGGCCCTCAGATACGCAGTATTTT	CASSKTGLAGGPSDTQYF
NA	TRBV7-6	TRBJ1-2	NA	TGTGCCAGCAGCCCTCGGGGGGGGCTATTCTATGGCTACACCTTC	CASSPRGGLFYGYTF
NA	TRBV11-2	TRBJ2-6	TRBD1	TGTGCCAGCAGCCACTACAGGGGGCGCAGTGGGGCCAACGTCCTGACTTTC	CASSHYRGRSGANVLTF
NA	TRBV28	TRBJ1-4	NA	TGTGCCAGCAGTTTACCCTCCAGGGGATCCGGTGAAAAACTGTTTTTT	CASSLPSRGSGEKLFF
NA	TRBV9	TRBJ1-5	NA	TGTGCCAGCAGCGTAGCGGGGGGGCAGCCCCAGCATTTT	CASSVAGGQPQHF
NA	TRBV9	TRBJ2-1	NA	TGTGCCAGCAGCGCATCAGGGGGGTCCTACAATGAGCAGTTCTTC	CASSASGGSYNEQFF
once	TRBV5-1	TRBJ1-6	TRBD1	TGCGCCAGCAGCTTGGGGTACAGGGGTGCGGATTCACCCCTCCACTTT	CASSLGYRGADSPLHF
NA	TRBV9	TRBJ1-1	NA	TGTGCCAGCAGCCCTAGCACCCCCCACACTGAAGCTTTCTTT	CASSPSTPHTEAFF
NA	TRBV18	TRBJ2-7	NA	TGTGCCAGCTCACCCTTAAGCGGGCTCCTCTCCTACGAGCAGTACTTC	CASSPLSGLLSYEQYF
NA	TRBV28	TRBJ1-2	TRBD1	TGTGCCAGCAGTCAGGGGGCGGTGTGGGGCTACACCTTC	CASSQGAVWGYTF
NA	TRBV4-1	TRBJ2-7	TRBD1	TGCGCCAGCAGCGAGGGGGCCGTCCTCAGCTCCTACGAGCAGTACTTC	CASSEGAVLSSYEQYF
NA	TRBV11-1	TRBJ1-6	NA	TGTGCCAGCAGCTTAGTCCAAAATTCACCCCTCCACTTT	CASSLVQNSPLHF
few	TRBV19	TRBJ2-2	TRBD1	TGTGCCATCCAGACAGGGGGCTCCGGGGAGCTGTTTTTT	CAIQTGGSGELFF
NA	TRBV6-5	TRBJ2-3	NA	TGTGCCAGCAGTTACCCGGGAACGGTAGATACGCAGTATTTT	CASSYPGTVDTQYF
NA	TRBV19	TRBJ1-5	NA	TGTGCCAGTAGATCCAACACCGGGACATGGAATCAGCCCCAGCATTTT	CASRSNTGTWNQPQHF
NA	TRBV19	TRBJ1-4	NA	TGTGCCAGTAGGCAGAACAGGGTGTCTAATGAAAAACTGTTTTTT	CASRQNRVSNEKLFF